The 14 T cell receptor beta chains below come from one sample, sequenced in a study of T cell repertoires in cytomegalovirus infection. What these receptors recognize is not known. MiXCR was run by TCRdb on the reads, yielding one entry per CDR3 protein. Of a few hundred thousand distinct CDR3 sequences in the sample, about 39% are singletons; the top ten hold 40% to 50%. The sequencing used cultured PBMCs, collected from culture after CMV antigen stimulation. These receptors all come from a human donor in good health (CMV status not recorded). Some clones in this sample may be carry-over from other donors' samples.

This sequence joins TRBV7-6 and TRBJ1-3; D is ambiguous. V was trimmed by 2 bases and J by 4 bases, leaving 21 bases between them. The CDR3 totals 18 residues. CDR1 and CDR2 (germline): SGHVS, FNYEAQ. The CDR3, as DNA: TGTGCCAGCAGCTTATTTAGAGCAATCAGCTCTTCCGGAAACACCATATATTTT. This encodes CASSLFRAISSSGNTIYF.

This clonotype has at least ten counts. The CDR3 DNA reads as TGTGCCAGCGGGCTGACAGGATCCGTGGCTTTCTTT. This gives the protein CASGLTGSVAFF. The rearrangement joins TRBV6-1 to TRBJ1-1; D is possibly TRBD1 (6 bases). V lost 8 bases and J lost 11, with 18 bases in between. Germline loops: CDR1 MNHNS, CDR2 SASEGT. The CDR3 extends over 12 amino acids.

The genes are TRBV18 and TRBJ2-7, with D perhaps TRBD1 or TRBD2 (5 bases each). Germline CDR1 is KGHSH and CDR2 is LQKENI. This CDR3 region has 14 residues. Trimming took 6 bases from V and 0 from J, leaving 12 bases between them. This CDR3 reads CASSPGTDSYEQYF. The CDR3 DNA reads TGTGCCAGCTCCCCCGGGACGGACTCCTACGAGCAGTACTTC.

This clonotype was seen a few times. V usage is TRBV19 and J usage is TRBJ2-7; D is unclear. The V end lost 9 bases, the J end lost 2 bases, and 14 bases lay between the germline ends. Germline CDR1 and CDR2: LNHDA and SQIVND (reference sequence). CDR3 size: 13 residues. CDR3 protein: CASSGVNPYEQYF. The DNA for the CDR3 is TGTGCCAGCAGTGGGGTTAATCCCTACGAGCAGTACTTC.

This chain connects TRBV27 to TRBJ2-7; TRBD2 aligns across 12 bases. Germline V gives CDR1 MNHEY, CDR2 SMNVEV (reference sequence). V was pared by 6 bases and J by 5 bases, with 5 bases of the junction left unmatched. The CDR3 length is 14 residues. CDR3 sequence: CASSRRLAGDEQYF. DNA of the CDR3: TGTGCCAGCAGCCGCAGACTAGCGGGAGACGAGCAGTACTTC.

The CDR3: CSARPSANNEQFF. The CDR3 nucleotides read TGCAGTGCTAGGCCTAGCGCAAACAATGAGCAGTTCTTC. The chain employs TRBV20-1 and TRBJ2-1; weak D call: TRBD2 (6 bases). CDR1 is DFQATT and CDR2 is SNEGSKA in the germline V gene (reference sequence). The ends were cut back, 3 bases at V and 5 bases at J, with 11 bases in the middle. This CDR3 region has 13 residues.

V gene TRBV6-5 combines with J gene TRBJ1-5; D is perhaps TRBD1 (5 bases). Germline-derived CDR1 and CDR2 are MNHEY and SVGAGI. The CDR3 consists of 15 residues. V lost 2 bases and J 7 bases, leaving 15 bases between the germline ends. CDR3 in DNA: TGTGCCAGCAGTTACGACTGGAGGGGTGACCAGCCCCAGCATTTT. It specifies CASSYDWRGDQPQHF.

This clonotype was observed a few times. The V and J genes are TRBV10-3 and TRBJ2-2; TRBD2 agrees at 8 bases. The junction had 7 bases not matched to a gene; V was cut back by 4 bases and J by 0 bases. The V gene's germline CDR1 is ENHRY and CDR2 SYGVKD. CDR3 size: 17 residues. CDR3 in DNA: TGTGCCATCAGTGCGCCGACTAGCGCCTCGAACACCGGGGAGCTGTTTTTT. As protein: CAISAPTSASNTGELFF.

The genes are TRBV7-2 and TRBJ1-1; perhaps TRBD1 as D (6 bases). V was shortened by 3 bases and J by 1 base, with 18 bases between the two germline ends. Germline lookup yields CDR1 SGHTA and CDR2 FQGNSA. This CDR3 is built from 17 residues. Here the CDR3 DNA reads TGTGCCAGCAGCTTTCGGCCAGGGGTCTTCGGGAACACTGAAGCTTTCTTT. This encodes CASSFRPGVFGNTEAFF.

There are a few counts of this clonotype. The chain joins TRBV7-8 to TRBJ1-6; possible D gene TRBD1, 5 bases. V was clipped by 5 bases and J by 7 bases, with 18 bases between them. This CDR3 has 16 residues. Germline V gene sequence: CDR1 SGHVS, CDR2 FQNEAQ. The CDR3 DNA reads as TGTGCCAGCAGCCCCTGGGAAAGGGGAAGAAATTCACCCCTCCACTTT. Protein sequence: CASSPWERGRNSPLHF.

The chain has TRBV7-2 and TRBJ2-7, with D perhaps matching TRBD1 or TRBD2 (5 bases each). V was clipped by 5 bases and J by 4 bases, with 21 bases between them. This CDR3 has 16 amino acids. CDR1 is SGHTA, CDR2 FQGNSA, per germline. CDR3 bases: TGTGCCAGCAGCCGAGAGGGGCATACGCGACTTTACGAGCAGTACTTC. This encodes CASSREGHTRLYEQYF.

This clonotype was recorded a few times. This chain joins TRBV12-3 or TRBV12-4 and TRBJ2-1; 8 bases align to TRBD1. The CDR3 has 13 residues. V shed 5 bases, J shed 11 bases, and the junction held 8 bases outside the gene matches. The CDR3 nucleotides are TGTGCCAGCAGTAAACTACAGGGGGAACAGCAGTTCTTC. Amino acids: CASSKLQGEQQFF.

A note on this clonotype: A much larger clone differs from this one at a single base, so this may be a read error. The chain employs TRBV7-6 and TRBJ2-2; 10 nucleotides match TRBD1. The CDR3 has 16 residues. The trim removed 6 bases at V and 5 bases at J, leaving 9 bases unmatched. Germline CDR1 SGHVS, CDR2 FNYEAQ. CDR3 in amino acids: CASSSGTGDDTGELFF. CDR3 sequence (DNA): TGTGCCAGCAGTTCCGGGACAGGGGACGATACCGGGGAGCTGTTTTTT.

The chain has TRBV7-2 and TRBJ2-7, with a tentative D call TRBD1 (5 bases). The CDR3 covers 14 residues. CDR1 and CDR2 (germline): SGHTA, FQGNSA. The ends were cut back, 1 base at V and 0 bases at J, with 7 bases in the middle. CDR3 nucleotide sequence: TGTGCCAGCAGCTTAGAGGGGCACTCCTACGAGCAGTACTTC. Its protein is CASSLEGHSYEQYF.